Ten or more counts support the clone carrying this T cell receptor beta chain. This record comes from a study of identical twins. Germline V gene lookup returns CDR1 SQVTM and CDR2 ANQGSEA. The CDR3 extends over 11 amino acids. Each CDR3 protein is one row after TCRdb ran MiXCR on the 5' RACE reads. The sample yields more than 650,000 distinct CDR3 sequences, less than 7% seen once. The sequencing input was naive T cells sorted from blood. V and J are TRBV29-1 and TRBJ1-2; no definite D call. The receptor was isolated from a young man in good health. The CDR3 DNA is TGCTCATCCCTCGGACCCTATGGCTACACCTTC. Translation: CSSLGPYGYTF. Full variable domain (remainder filled in from reference TRBV29-1 and TRBJ1-2): SAVISQKPSRDICQRGTSLTIQCQVDSQVTMMFWYRQQPGQSLTLIATANQGSEATYESGFVIDKFPISRPNLTFSTLTVSNMSPEDSSIYLCSSLGPYGYTFGSGTRLTVV.